Below, 20 T cell receptor beta chains from the same sample are listed, as sequenced in a study of somatic mutations in cytotoxic T cells in rheumatoid arthritis. Measured with immunoSEQ multiplex PCR; TCRdb has only the in-frame clones, and not every one. The sample includes about 16,000 clones, more than 75% seen only once; the top ten take around 22%. Material: CD8+ T cells sorted from blood. The receptors were sampled from an adult with rheumatoid arthritis.

The chain employs TRBV6-5 and TRBJ2-5; 10 bases are a match to TRBD1. The CDR3 has 15 residues. From germline, CDR1 is MNHEY and CDR2 SVGAGI. The V gene end was trimmed by 5 bases and the J gene end by 2 bases; junction bases not matched to a gene: 5. The CDR3 nucleotides are TGTGCCAGCAGTACTGGGACAGGGGCTCAAGAGACCCAGTACTTC. Its protein is CASSTGTGAQETQYF.

The chain couples TRBV11-2 to TRBJ2-2, with 7 bases that match TRBD1. The CDR3 totals 18 residues. V lost 0 bases, J lost 7 bases, and 14 bases stayed unmatched. The germline V gene encodes CDR1 SGHAT and CDR2 FQNNGV. CDR3 in DNA: TGTGCCAGCAGCTTAGATTCACAGGGGTTTTATGTTCACGGGGAGCTGTTTTTT. It translates to CASSLDSQGFYVHGELFF.

The J gene is TRBJ2-7, the V gene TRBV4-3; possibly TRBD2 for D (5 bases). The CDR3 length is 15 residues. V lost 0 bases and J lost 2, with 11 bases in between. Germline V lookup: CDR1 LGHNA, CDR2 YSLEER. CDR3 DNA sequence: TGCGCCAGCAGCCAAGATGAGGGATATCCCTACGAGCAGTACTTC. Translation: CASSQDEGYPYEQYF.

The J gene is TRBJ2-2, the V gene TRBV19; D uncertain. This CDR3 region has 13 residues. CDR1 is LNHDA, CDR2 SQIVND, per germline (reference sequence). With 7 bases removed from V and 7 bases from J, the gap between germline ends came to 13 bases. CDR3 region: CASTPGPLGELFF. The CDR3 nucleotides are TGTGCCAGTACCCCGGGTCCTCTCGGGGAGCTGTTTTTT.

This rearrangement joins TRBV4-1 to TRBJ2-5; D remains unclear. V lost 0 bases, J lost 4 bases, and 6 bases lay in between. Germline V CDR1 and CDR2: MGHRA, YSYEKL. This CDR3 is built from 13 residues. For the CDR3, the DNA is TGCGCCAGCAGCCAAGAAAAGGGAGAGACCCAGTACTTC. This translates into CASSQEKGETQYF.

The sample holds a few counts of this clone. The chain recombines TRBV5-1 with TRBJ2-7; TRBD2 matches 15 bases. V was pared by 10 bases and J by 4 bases, with 6 bases of the junction left unmatched. Germline-derived CDR1 and CDR2 are SGHRS and YFSETQ. CDR3 length: 14 amino acids. This chain's CDR3 is CASGLAGGEYEQYF. The CDR3 nucleotides are TGCGCCTCAGGACTAGCGGGAGGGGAGTACGAGCAGTACTTC.

V gene TRBV27 combines with J gene TRBJ2-7; maybe TRBD2 (5 bases). Between the trimmed V and J ends, which lost 1 base and 6 bases, there was a span of 10 bases. Germline loops: CDR1 MNHEY, CDR2 SMNVEV (reference sequence). This CDR3 comprises 13 residues. The CDR3 nucleotides read TGTGCCAGCAGTTTATTAGAACGGGGCGAGCAGTACTTC. Encoded protein: CASSLLERGEQYF.

The V and J genes are TRBV27 and TRBJ2-2, with unresolved D. V was clipped by 3 bases and J by 6 bases, with 5 bases between them. The CDR3 is made up of 12 amino acids. CDR1 is MNHEY, CDR2 SMNVEV, per germline (reference sequence). CDR3 nucleotides: TGTGCCAGCAGTTTCGGGCCCGGGGAGCTGTTTTTT. Its protein product is CASSFGPGELFF.

This chain connects TRBV7-9 to TRBJ2-7, with no clear D. The CDR3 runs to 15 residues. V was shortened by 3 bases and J by 2 bases, with 14 bases between the two germline ends. Looked up from germline, CDR1 is SEHNR and CDR2 is FQNEAQ (reference sequence). In nucleotides, the CDR3 is TGTGCCAGCAGCTTTGTTTCCAGGCTACCCTACGAGCAGTACTTC. Its translation is CASSFVSRLPYEQYF.

The rearrangement joins TRBV15 to TRBJ1-2; 8 bases line up with TRBD1. This CDR3 spans 15 amino acids. Germline loops: CDR1 LNHNV, CDR2 YYDKDF (reference sequence). V was pared by 4 bases and J by 4 bases, with 8 bases of the junction left unmatched. CDR3 coding DNA: TGTGCCACCAGCATTCCAGGGGGCGCGGGCTATGGCTACACCTTC. The encoded protein is CATSIPGGAGYGYTF.

This rearrangement joins TRBV19 to TRBJ2-5; D is possibly TRBD2 (6 bases). The CDR3 loop spans 15 amino acids. Trimming removed 9 bases from V and 4 bases from J, with 21 bases in between. Germline CDR1 and CDR2: LNHDA and SQIVND (reference sequence). The CDR3 is CASSGLGGDGETQYF. The CDR3 DNA reads TGTGCCAGCAGCGGTCTGGGGGGAGACGGAGAGACCCAGTACTTC. Looking up the rest from reference TRBV19 and TRBJ2-5 gives the full variable domain: DGGITQSPKYLFRKEGQNVTLSCEQNLNHDAMYWYRQDPGQGLRLIYYSQIVNDFQKGDIAEGYSVSREKKESFPLTVTSAQKNPTAFYLCASSGLGGDGETQYFGPGTRLLVL.

The V gene is TRBV14, the J gene TRBJ1-4; D is unclear. Trimming left V 1 base short and J 2 bases short, with 5 bases between. In germline, CDR1 is SGHDN, CDR2 FVKESK. The CDR3 is made up of 14 amino acids. The CDR3 DNA reads TGTGCCAGCAGCCAAGGGGAGACTAATGAAAAACTGTTTTTT. Translated, it gives CASSQGETNEKLFF.

V gene TRBV4-1 combines with J gene TRBJ1-2, with a possible D match to TRBD1 (6 bases). There are 16 residues in the CDR3. Germline V lookup: CDR1 MGHRA, CDR2 YSYEKL. V was cut by 1 base and J by 3 bases, with 15 bases left in between. The DNA for the CDR3 is TGCGCCAGCAGCCAAGGTCGGGGGCAGGGCGACTATGGCTACACCTTC. Amino acid sequence: CASSQGRGQGDYGYTF.

This clone occurred a few times. The rearrangement joins TRBV12-1 to TRBJ2-1; TRBD2 was called by the table and not checked on the DNA. TRBV12-1 is a recognized pseudogene. The CDR3 is made up of 15 amino acids. The CDR3 protein is CASSTTSGGGNEQFF. The CDR3 DNA is TGTGCCAGCAGCACGACTAGCGGGGGGGGCAATGAGCAGTTCTTC.

This clone turned up a few times. The chain employs TRBV2 and TRBJ1-4, with D unresolved. The CDR3 contains 11 residues. CDR1 SNHLY and CDR2 FYNNEI come from the germline V gene. V lost 7 bases, J lost 7 bases, and 7 bases lay in between. In DNA form, the CDR3 reads TGTGCCAGCACCGAAGGTGAAAAACTGTTTTTT. Translating gives CASTEGEKLFF. The full variable domain, in which reference TRBV2 and TRBJ1-4 provide the parts outside the CDR3, is EPEVTQTPSHQVTQMGQEVILRCVPISNHLYFYWYRQILGQKVEFLVSFYNNEISEKSEIFDDQFSVERPDGSNFTLKIRSTKLEDSAMYFCASTEGEKLFFGSGTQLSVL.

The chain uses TRBV6-6 and TRBJ2-7, with a weak D call TRBD1 (6 bases). This CDR3 has 12 residues. Germline lookup yields CDR1 MNHNY and CDR2 SVGAGI (reference sequence). The germline V and J ends were trimmed by 7 bases and 2 bases, with 9 bases remaining between them. CDR3 amino acids: CASTDRTYEQYF. The CDR3, as DNA: TGTGCCAGCACCGACAGGACCTACGAGCAGTACTTC.

The genes are TRBV11-1 and TRBJ2-4, with D possibly being TRBD1 or TRBD2 (5 bases each). CDR3 length: 15 residues. Trimming shortened V by 4 bases and J by 0 bases, and 10 bases separated the two germline ends. The germline V gene encodes CDR1 SGHAT and CDR2 FQDESV (reference sequence). The CDR3 DNA follows: TGTGCCAGCAGCTATGGGACGTTAGCCAAAAACATTCAGTACTTC. Protein: CASSYGTLAKNIQYF.

The chain recombines TRBV7-6 with TRBJ2-1; D is ambiguous. The germline gives CDR1 SGHVS, CDR2 FNYEAQ. The CDR3 consists of 17 residues. Trimming stripped 4 bases from V and 0 bases from J, with 16 bases between. In DNA, the CDR3 is TGTGCCAGCAGCTCCGTGGCAAGTTACCTCTCCTACAATGAGCAGTTCTTC. Its translation is CASSSVASYLSYNEQFF.

The J gene is TRBJ2-3, the V gene TRBV7-2; D might be TRBD2 (7 bases). The CDR3 loop spans 13 amino acids. Germline values: CDR1 SGHTA, CDR2 FQGNSA. V was shortened by 3 bases and J by 4 bases, with 8 bases between the two germline ends. Written as DNA, the CDR3 is TGTGCCAGCAGCTTCGGGGGGCCAGATACGCAGTATTTT. Protein sequence: CASSFGGPDTQYF.

The rearrangement joins TRBV11-2 to TRBJ1-3; unclear D gene. The V gene lost 1 base and the J gene lost 8 bases, with 15 bases spanning the gap. The CDR3 spans 15 residues. Germline CDR1 is SGHAT and CDR2 is FQNNGV. This CDR3 is CASSLVPGDWDTIYF. In DNA form, the CDR3 reads TGTGCCAGCAGCTTAGTCCCGGGAGACTGGGACACCATATATTTT. Complete variable domain (other parts from reference TRBV11-2 and TRBJ1-3): EAGVAQSPRYKIIEKRQSVAFWCNPISGHATLYWYQQILGQGPKLLIQFQNNGVVDDSQLPKDRFSAERLKGVDSTLKIQPAKLEDSAVYLCASSLVPGDWDTIYFGEGSWLTVV.